Presented here are 7 T cell receptor beta chains from one specimen sequenced in a study of blood T cell repertoires in COVID-19. Only in-frame clones appear in the TCRdb table, and some are missing; sequencing was by immunoSEQ multiplex PCR. The data show 50,000 to 55,000 clones, over 75% seen once. Sequenced input: peripheral blood. Receptors originate from a man aged 65-85 years with acute or convalescent COVID-19.

J is TRBJ2-2 and V is TRBV9; D possibly corresponds to TRBD2 (6 bases). The ends were cut back, 3 bases at V and 4 bases at J, with 19 bases in the middle. CDR1 is SGDLS, CDR2 YYNGEE, per germline. CDR3 size: 17 residues. This CDR3 is CASSARREGGPTGELFF. DNA of the CDR3: TGTGCCAGCAGCGCCCGCCGCGAGGGAGGACCCACCGGGGAGCTGTTTTTT. The full variable domain, with the rest looked up from reference TRBV9 and TRBJ2-2, is DSGVTQTPKHLITATGQRVTLRCSPRSGDLSVYWYQQSLDQGLQFLIQYYNGEERAKGNILERFSAQQFPDLHSELNLSSLELGDSALYFCASSARREGGPTGELFFGEGSRLTVL.

The chain recombines TRBV27 with TRBJ2-5; 7 bases fit TRBD1. Germline-derived CDR1 and CDR2 are MNHEY and SMNVEV (reference sequence). The trim removed 4 bases at V and 5 bases at J, leaving 7 bases unmatched. CDR3 length: 14 residues. The CDR3 DNA is TGTGCCAGCAGTTCGCAACAGGGGTTTGAGACCCAGTACTTC. Translating it yields CASSSQQGFETQYF.

The rearrangement uses TRBV6-6 and TRBJ2-3; 12 nucleotides align to TRBD2. The CDR3 spans 18 residues. With V trimmed by 5 bases and J by 0 bases, 9 bases remained unmatched. The V gene's germline CDR1 is MNHNY and CDR2 SVGAGI (reference sequence). CDR3 protein: CASSHRSGTSGSTDTQYF. In DNA, the CDR3 is TGTGCCAGCAGTCACCGATCCGGGACTAGCGGGAGCACAGATACGCAGTATTTT.

The chain couples TRBV9 to TRBJ1-1; D might be TRBD1 (6 bases). The V gene's germline CDR1 is SGDLS and CDR2 YYNGEE. Trimming stripped 0 bases from V and 11 bases from J, with 14 bases between. The length of the CDR3 is 13 residues. The CDR3 bases are TGTGCCAGCAGCGTAGGGGACGCAGGGGCCGCTTTCTTT. Translated, it gives CASSVGDAGAAFF.

This clone was observed a handful of times. The CDR3 nucleotides are TGTGCCAGCAGCACCGGACAGGGGTCCTACAATGAGCAGTTCTTC. It codes for CASSTGQGSYNEQFF. The chain combines TRBV5-4 with TRBJ2-1, with TRBD1 matching 9 bases. The V gene's germline CDR1 is SGHNT and CDR2 YYREEE (reference sequence). J lost 1 base, V lost 4 bases, and 3 bases had no gene match. This CDR3 region has 15 residues. The full variable domain, with the rest looked up from reference TRBV5-4 and TRBJ2-1, is ETGVTQSPTHLIKTRGQQVTLRCSSQSGHNTVSWYQQALGQGPQFIFQYYREEENGRGNFPPRFSGLQFPNYSSELNVNALELDDSALYLCASSTGQGSYNEQFFGPGTRLTVL.

CDR3: CAWSQGENTEAFF. DNA of the CDR3: TGTGCCTGGAGTCAGGGGGAGAACACTGAAGCTTTCTTT. V is TRBV30 and J is TRBJ1-1, with TRBD1 identical over 7 bases. The V gene's germline CDR1 is GTSNPN and CDR2 SVGIG (reference sequence). The CDR3 consists of 13 residues. Trimming removed 2 bases from V and 1 base from J; junction bases left unmatched: 1.

This clone was seen only a few times. This chain joins TRBV5-1 and TRBJ2-4; 12 bases are shared with TRBD2. J gave up 8 bases and V 1 base, and 7 bases lay outside the gene matches. The CDR3 extends over 16 amino acids. Germline CDR1 and CDR2: SGHRS and YFSETQ. CDR3 coding DNA: TGCGCCAGCAGCTTGACTCTAGCGGGAGGGCTGGACATTCAGTACTTC. Protein: CASSLTLAGGLDIQYF.